These T cell receptor beta chains were read from a single sample in a study of Ad26.COV2.S vaccination and SARS-CoV-2 variants. TCRdb's table, derived via immunoSEQ multiplex PCR, lists solely in-frame clones and lacks some. The repertoire has some 400,000 clones, around 89% of them found once; the top ten carry around 2%. The sample here was peripheral blood, taken in a trial of Ad26.COV2.S vaccine versus placebo. The receptors here all came from a person between 18 and 60 years old who received the Ad26.COV2.S COVID-19 vaccine or a placebo. The CDR3 runs from the conserved cysteine through the conserved F or W. A D gene is named only where the DNA matches it firmly. The size field is filled for only some rows; it gives once, few, many or a size class.

d_gene | abundance | j_gene | v_gene | CDR3nt | CDR3aa
TRBD2 | NA | TRBJ2-2 | TRBV9 | TGTGCCAGCAGCGTAGAGGCTAGGGTAGCGGGAGGCACCGGGGAGCTGTTTTTT | CASSVEARVAGGTGELFF
NA | NA | TRBJ2-5 | TRBV19 | TGTGCCAGTAGCCCCTTTGGGGGCCGGGAGACCCAGTACTTC | CASSPFGGRETQYF
NA | NA | TRBJ2-4 | TRBV28 | TGTGCCAGCAGTTTATTTGGGGCCCTAGCCAAAAACATTCAGTACTTC | CASSLFGALAKNIQYF
NA | NA | TRBJ2-2 | TRBV11-2 | TGTGCCAGCAGCTTATCGGCAGGGAACACCGGGGAGCTGTTTTTT | CASSLSAGNTGELFF
NA | NA | TRBJ1-2 | TRBV30 | TGTGCCTGGAGTGTACGGGGATTCTATGGCTACACCTTC | CAWSVRGFYGYTF
TRBD2 | NA | TRBJ2-1 | TRBV6-4 | TGTGCCAGCAGCCCGACTAGCTCGGGGTTGGGTGAGCAGTTCTTC | CASSPTSSGLGEQFF
NA | NA | TRBJ1-2 | TRBV6-1 | TGTGCCAGCAGTGAAGCGGCAGGGTCGAACTATGGCTACACCTTC | CASSEAAGSNYGYTF
TRBD2 | NA | TRBJ2-7 | TRBV30 | TGTGCCTGGAGGAGGACTAGCGGGAGGTCATTGTCACCCGGAACCTACGAGCAGTACTTC | CAWRRTSGRSLSPGTYEQYF
TRBD2 | NA | TRBJ2-5 | TRBV6-1 | TGTGCCAGCAGTGAGGGGGGAGGGCCGCAGACCCAGTACTTC | CASSEGGGPQTQYF
NA | NA | TRBJ2-5 | TRBV5-1 | TGCGCCAGCAGCTTGGACTATCAAGAGACCCAGTACTTC | CASSLDYQETQYF
NA | once | TRBJ2-7 | TRBV6-1 | TGTGCCAGCAGTGAAGGTCTTGACACACAACCCTACTACGAGCAGTACTTC | CASSEGLDTQPYYEQYF
NA | NA | TRBJ2-2 | TRBV5-1 | TGCGCCAGCAGCTTGGTGGGTATCGTCGGGAACACCGGGGAGCTGTTTTTT | CASSLVGIVGNTGELFF
TRBD1 | NA | TRBJ2-3 | TRBV9 | TGTGCCAGCAGCGTAGTGGGACAGGGGTCCAGCACAGATACGCAGTATTTT | CASSVVGQGSSTDTQYF
NA | NA | TRBJ1-3 | TRBV7-8 | TGTGCCAGCAGCGCCGTCACCGCCTCTGGAAACACCATATATTTT | CASSAVTASGNTIYF
NA | NA | TRBJ2-7 | TRBV11-2 | TGTGCCAGCGGCCCCGGCGAGCAGTACTTC | CASGPGEQYF
TRBD1 | NA | TRBJ2-7 | TRBV4-1 | TGCGCCAGCAGCCAGACAGGGAAGTTCTACGAGCAGTACTTC | CASSQTGKFYEQYF
NA | NA | TRBJ2-1 | TRBV5-5 | TGTGCCAGCAGCTTGGGGGCCTACAATGAGCAGTTCTTC | CASSLGAYNEQFF
NA | NA | TRBJ1-2 | TRBV10-3 | TGTGCCATCACCACGGACACGAACTATGGCTACACCTTC | CAITTDTNYGYTF
NA | NA | TRBJ1-1 | TRBV4-2 | TGTGCCAGCAGCCATGAGGGGGGAAGGAACACTGAAGCTTTCTTT | CASSHEGGRNTEAFF
NA | NA | TRBJ1-1 | TRBV28 | TGTGCCAGCACCTATCCCCCAGGGTTGGGGACTGAAGCTTTCTTT | CASTYPPGLGTEAFF